Sequencing of this TCR beta chain was carried out in a study of blood T cells in healthy people across ages. Researchers isolated at least 7 million PBMCs per sample. Sample-barcoded 5' priming and a J-beta primer mix drove a second PCR of roughly 6 to 12 cycles. A single record per CDR3 protein comes from TCRdb applying MiXCR to the 5' RACE reads. The profile shows 1.5 million to 2 million distinct CDR3 sequences, 40% to 55% of them singletons. The CDR3 consists of 15 residues. Germline V gene data show CDR1 as MNHEY and CDR2 as SVGAGI. J was trimmed by 8 bases and V by 2 bases; bases with no gene match: 7.

This TCR derives from a woman in her thirties or forties in good health. J is TRBJ2-4 and V is TRBV6-5; 9 nucleotides agree with TRBD2. The sequencing input was blood. Here the CDR3 DNA reads TGTGCCAGCAGTTACGGGCGGGGGGGAGTGGACATTCAGTACTTC. Translation: CASSYGRGGVDIQYF.